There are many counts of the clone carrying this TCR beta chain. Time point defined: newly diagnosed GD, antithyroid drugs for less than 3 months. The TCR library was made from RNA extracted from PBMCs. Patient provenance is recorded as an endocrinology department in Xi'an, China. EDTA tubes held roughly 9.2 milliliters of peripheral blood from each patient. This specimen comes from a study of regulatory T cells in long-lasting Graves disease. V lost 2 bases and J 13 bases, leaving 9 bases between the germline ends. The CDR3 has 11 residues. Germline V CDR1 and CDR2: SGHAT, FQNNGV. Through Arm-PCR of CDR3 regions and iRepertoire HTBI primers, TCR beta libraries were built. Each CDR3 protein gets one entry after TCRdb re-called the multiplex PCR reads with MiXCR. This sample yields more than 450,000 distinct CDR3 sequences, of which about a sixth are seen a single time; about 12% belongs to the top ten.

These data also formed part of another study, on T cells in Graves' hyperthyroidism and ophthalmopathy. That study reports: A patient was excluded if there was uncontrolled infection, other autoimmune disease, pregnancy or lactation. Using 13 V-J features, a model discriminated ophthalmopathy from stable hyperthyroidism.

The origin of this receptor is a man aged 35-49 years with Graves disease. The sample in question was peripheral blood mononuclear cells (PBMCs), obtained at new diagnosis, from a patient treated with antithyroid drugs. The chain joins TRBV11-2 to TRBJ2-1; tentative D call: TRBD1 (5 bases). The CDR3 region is CASSLSREQFF. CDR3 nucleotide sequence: TGTGCCAGCAGCTTAAGCAGGGAACAGTTCTTC.